The 27 T cell receptor beta chains below were found in one sample sequenced in a study of blood T cell repertoires in COVID-19. Clones were sequenced by immunoSEQ multiplex PCR, and TCRdb holds only the in-frame ones, with some missing. The sample holds approximately 92,000 clones; over 70% are singletons and the top ten take 3.5% to 5%. The sample comprised peripheral blood. The receptors were sampled from a man aged 60 to 69 with acute or convalescent COVID-19.

This clone appeared a single time. The rearrangement joins TRBV5-1 to TRBJ1-2; D ambiguous. Germline assignment: CDR1 SGHRS and CDR2 YFSETQ. This CDR3 comprises 11 residues. V shed 4 bases and J shed 5 bases, with 6 bases lying between them. CDR3 sequence reads: CASSPGYGYTF. DNA for the CDR3: TGCGCCAGCAGCCCGGGATATGGCTACACCTTC.

This rearrangement joins TRBV30 to TRBJ1-1; possibly TRBD1 for D (5 bases). Germline loops: CDR1 GTSNPN, CDR2 SVGIG (reference sequence). There are 13 residues in the CDR3. Trimming left V 5 bases short and J 4 bases short, with 14 bases between. As DNA, the CDR3 is TGTGCCTGGCTCAGGGAGGTGGGCACTGAAGCTTTCTTT. This sequence encodes CAWLREVGTEAFF. Supplemented by reference TRBV30 and TRBJ1-1, the full variable domain reads SQTIHQWPATLVQPVGSPLSLECTVEGTSNPNLYWYRQAAGRGLQLLFYSVGIGQISSEVPQNLSASRPQDRQFILSSKKLLLSDSGFYLCAWLREVGTEAFFGQGTRLTVV.

The gene calls are TRBV11-2 and TRBJ2-7; D is ambiguous. Trimming cost V 2 bases and J 1 base, with 6 bases left between them. The CDR3 is 13 residues long. Looked up from germline, CDR1 is SGHAT and CDR2 is FQNNGV. The CDR3 DNA follows: TGTGCCAGCAGCTTACTCGGGTCCTACGAGCAGTACGTC. Its protein product is CASSLLGSYEQYV.

The chain carries TRBV18 and TRBJ1-1; perhaps TRBD1 as D (5 bases). The CDR3 totals 15 residues. Per the germline V gene, CDR1 is KGHSH and CDR2 is LQKENI. Trimming removed 3 bases from V and 1 base from J, with 12 bases in between. The CDR3 DNA follows: TGTGCCAGCTCACCCCCGGCGGGGACGAACACTGAAGCTTTCTTT. Protein sequence: CASSPPAGTNTEAFF.

The gene calls are TRBV5-1 and TRBJ2-7; tentatively, D is TRBD2 (5 bases). The CDR3 runs 12 residues. V was trimmed by 0 bases and J by 5 bases, leaving 6 bases between them. The germline CDR1 and CDR2 sequences are SGHRS and YFSETQ. The DNA of the CDR3 is TGCGCCAGCAGCTTGGTCGGGGACGAGCAGTACTTC. Its translation is CASSLVGDEQYF.

This clone has a single count. Here the CDR3 DNA reads TGTGCCAGCAGCCAAAGGCAGCGGGACCGTACCGGGGAGCTGTTTTTT. Its protein is CASSQRQRDRTGELFF. The chain has TRBV11-3 and TRBJ2-2; 7 positions agree with TRBD2. Per germline, CDR1 SGHNT and CDR2 YENEEA. The ends lost 5 bases at V and 5 bases at J; junction bases unmatched: 11. The CDR3 totals 16 residues.

The rearrangement uses TRBV19 and TRBJ2-1; TRBD2 matches 11 bases. The CDR3 spans 15 residues. Germline CDR1 reads LNHDA; CDR2 reads SQIVND (reference sequence). The V and J ends lost 6 bases and 9 bases, in that order; junction bases with no gene match: 10. The CDR3 sequence is CASSSAGLAGGEQFF. CDR3 coding DNA: TGTGCCAGTAGCTCCGCAGGGCTAGCGGGAGGTGAGCAGTTCTTC.

This clone was recorded many times. The chain is built from TRBV29-1 and TRBJ1-5; 11 bases align to TRBD1. The CDR3 extends over 15 amino acids. Germline trimming cut 7 bases from V and 2 bases from J; bases unmatched to any gene: 7. Looked up from germline, CDR1 is SQVTM and CDR2 is ANQGSEA. For the CDR3, the DNA is TGCAGCGCTGGACAGGGGGCTAATGGCAATCAGCCCCAGCATTTT. This gives the protein CSAGQGANGNQPQHF.

This chain connects TRBV4-1 to TRBJ2-1, with 9 bases matching TRBD1. This CDR3 has 14 residues. J gave up 8 bases and V 4 bases, and 6 bases lay outside the gene matches. CDR1 MGHRA and CDR2 YSYEKL come from the germline V gene. The CDR3 sequence is CASSRPGTGYEQFF. CDR3 DNA sequence: TGCGCCAGCAGCCGGCCCGGGACAGGGTATGAGCAGTTCTTC.

This sequence joins TRBV7-2 and TRBJ1-4, with 7 bases aligning to TRBD1. This CDR3 has 16 amino acids. The trim removed 5 bases at V and 5 bases at J, leaving 11 bases unmatched. Germline lookup yields CDR1 SGHTA and CDR2 FQGNSA. CDR3 region: CASSLTSGTANEKLFF. The CDR3 coding sequence is TGTGCCAGCAGCCTTACTTCCGGGACAGCAAATGAAAAACTGTTTTTT.

The CDR3 bases are TGTGCCAGCAGCCGGAAAAGGGGTTTGGGCTACACCTTC. Translation gives CASSRKRGLGYTF. The chain joins TRBV14 to TRBJ1-2; a possible D gene is TRBD1 (5 bases). This CDR3 comprises 13 residues. Germline V gives CDR1 SGHDN, CDR2 FVKESK. The V gene lost 4 bases and the J gene lost 8 bases, with 14 bases spanning the gap.

The chain carries TRBV25-1 and TRBJ1-2, with D possibly matching TRBD1 (5 bases). Deletions cut 1 base from V and 5 bases from J, with 17 bases between. CDR3 length equals 16 residues. The germline V gene encodes CDR1 MGHDK and CDR2 SYGVNS. CDR3 amino acids: CASSESGQGGGYGYTF. CDR3 sequence (DNA): TGTGCCAGCAGTGAATCGGGGCAGGGAGGAGGATATGGCTACACCTTC.

The chain employs TRBV11-3 and TRBJ2-3; D is perhaps TRBD1 (6 bases). This CDR3 is built from 15 residues. Germline V gives CDR1 SGHNT, CDR2 YENEEA. V lost 0 bases to trimming and J lost 5 bases, with 12 bases between them. CDR3 bases: TGTGCCAGCAGCTTAGACGGGACAAACCGAGATACGCAGTATTTT. Amino acid sequence: CASSLDGTNRDTQYF.

The chain has TRBV25-1 and TRBJ1-1, with D possibly matching TRBD1 (6 bases). The V end was cut by 4 bases, the J end by 5 bases, with 11 bases between. The CDR3 runs to 13 residues. Germline V lookup: CDR1 MGHDK, CDR2 SYGVNS. The CDR3 DNA is TGTGCCAGCAGTGCTGGGGGCGGAACTGAAGCTTTCTTT. Protein product: CASSAGGGTEAFF. The whole variable domain, remainder taken from reference TRBV25-1 and TRBJ1-1, is EADIYQTPRYLVIGTGKKITLECSQTMGHDKMYWYQQDPGMELHLIHYSYGVNSTEKGDLSSESTVSRIRTEHFPLTLESARPSHTSQYLCASSAGGGTEAFFGQGTRLTVV.

V is TRBV7-9 and J is TRBJ1-2; 8 nucleotides line up with TRBD1. CDR1 and CDR2 (germline): SEHNR, FQNEAQ (reference sequence). The CDR3 has 12 amino acids. The V segment lost 7 bases and the J segment 6 bases; nucleotides outside the gene matches: 4. The CDR3, as DNA: TGTGCCAGCACCACAGGGGGAGATGGCTACACCTTC. This gives the protein CASTTGGDGYTF.

The chain couples TRBV28 to TRBJ1-1; D is uncertain. The CDR3 is 11 amino acids. The V and J ends lost 7 bases and 4 bases respectively, with 7 bases between them. The V gene's germline CDR1 is MDHEN and CDR2 SYDVKM. The CDR3 spells CASTLSTEAFF. CDR3 nucleotide sequence: TGTGCCAGCACCTTGAGCACTGAAGCTTTCTTT.

The chain uses TRBV19 and TRBJ1-4; no clear D gene. The CDR3 totals 13 residues. Looked up from germline, CDR1 is LNHDA and CDR2 is SQIVND (reference sequence). V was clipped by 3 bases and J by 14 bases, with 16 bases between them. The chain's CDR3 is CASSMYPPRKLFF. The DNA of the CDR3 is TGTGCCAGTAGTATGTACCCCCCCAGGAAGCTGTTTTTT.

The chain is built from TRBV29-1 and TRBJ1-1, with D unclear. V lost 4 bases, J lost 0 bases, and 9 bases lay in between. The CDR3 sequence is 13 residues long. The germline V gene encodes CDR1 SQVTM and CDR2 ANQGSEA. CDR3 sequence reads: CSVGVQMNTEAFF. CDR3 DNA sequence: TGCAGCGTTGGGGTACAGATGAACACTGAAGCTTTCTTT.

The chain employs TRBV24-1 and TRBJ1-2; TRBD1 aligns across 7 bases. This CDR3 is 19 amino acids long. The V segment lost 2 bases and the J segment 1 base; nucleotides outside the gene matches: 15. Per the germline V gene, CDR1 is KGHDR and CDR2 is SFDVKD. CDR3 DNA: TGTGCCACCAGTGATTCCGATGATCTCGGGACAGATCTTAACTATGGCTACACCTTC. Amino acids: CATSDSDDLGTDLNYGYTF.

The rearrangement joins TRBV6-1 to TRBJ2-1; TRBD1 matches at 8 bases. In germline, CDR1 is MNHNS, CDR2 SASEGT. The ends lost 2 bases at V and 3 bases at J; junction bases unmatched: 3. This CDR3 has 15 residues. The CDR3 DNA is TGTGCCAGCAGTGAAAAAGGGACAGGCTACAATGAGCAGTTCTTC. Amino acid sequence: CASSEKGTGYNEQFF.

The CDR3 bases are TGTGCCAGCAGTGACTCGACAGGGGGCCATGAGCAGTTCTTC. It is translated as CASSDSTGGHEQFF. The V gene is TRBV6-4, the J gene TRBJ2-1; 10 bases align to TRBD1. The germline CDR1 and CDR2 sequences are MRHNA and SNTAGT. The length of the CDR3 is 14 residues. V trimming: 0 bases; J trimming: 8 bases; junction bases outside the gene matches: 1.

The chain recombines TRBV20-1 with TRBJ1-2, with D hard to call. In germline, CDR1 is DFQATT, CDR2 SNEGSKA (reference sequence). Trimming took 3 bases from V and 2 from J, leaving 13 bases between them. The CDR3 runs 14 residues. As DNA, the CDR3 is TGCAGTGCTAGTATGTTCGAGATCAACTATGGCTACACCTTC. Protein: CSASMFEINYGYTF.

The chain couples TRBV12-3 or TRBV12-4 to TRBJ1-2; D may be TRBD1 (6 bases). CDR3 length: 13 residues. V was clipped by 5 bases and J by 6 bases, with 13 bases between them. CDR3 in amino acids: CASSQRQADGYTF. CDR3 coding DNA: TGTGCCAGCAGTCAACGACAGGCCGATGGCTACACCTTC.

The CDR3 is CASSLFRQGLRGSPLHF. For the CDR3, the DNA is TGTGCCAGCAGTTTATTCAGACAGGGACTTCGGGGATCACCCCTCCACTTT. The chain couples TRBV27 to TRBJ1-6, with 7 bases that match TRBD1. The CDR3 spans 17 residues. The V segment lost 1 base and the J segment 10 bases; nucleotides outside the gene matches: 13. The germline V gene has CDR1 MNHEY and CDR2 SMNVEV (reference sequence).

The V gene is TRBV4-2, the J gene TRBJ1-5; maybe TRBD1 (5 bases). Deletions cut 6 bases from V and 4 bases from J, with 16 bases between. The CDR3 is made up of 15 amino acids. Looked up from germline, CDR1 is LGHNA and CDR2 is YNFKEQ. Written as DNA, the CDR3 is TGTGCCAGCAGGTCTGACGGGGGAAATAATCAGCCCCAGCATTTT. As protein: CASRSDGGNNQPQHF.

The V gene is TRBV11-2, the J gene TRBJ2-7; D gene unclear. The CDR3 has 9 residues. The V gene's germline CDR1 is SGHAT and CDR2 FQNNGV. CDR3 loop: CASSLDLGV. CDR3 DNA sequence: TGTGCCAGCAGCTTAGATCTCGGGGTC.

The rearrangement joins TRBV5-6 to TRBJ1-5, with unresolved D. The V and J ends lost 1 base and 2 bases respectively, with 10 bases between them. CDR3 length: 15 amino acids. The germline V gene has CDR1 SGHDT and CDR2 YYEEEE. This CDR3 reads CASSLYGSGNQPQHF. The CDR3 nucleotides are TGTGCCAGCAGCTTGTACGGGAGCGGCAATCAGCCCCAGCATTTT.